This paragraph covers one T cell receptor (beta chain) sequence. Its cognate antigen is unknown. The sample belongs to a study of early T cells in non-severe SARS-CoV-2 infection. General study points: Private and CD4 specificities were missed by VDJdb matching, skewed to anti-spike CD8.

From the 5' RACE reads, TCRdb called clonotypes with MiXCR, one entry per CDR3 protein. The sample comprises some 77,000 distinct CDR3 sequences, roughly 12% of which are singletons, and around 15% rests with the top ten. This TCR was recovered from an adult who was a healthcare worker with PCR-confirmed SARS-CoV-2 infection or an uninfected control (not recorded which). The donor label of this sample is uncertain. Material: whole blood, obtained at baseline.

This CDR3 is CASSKQGTSGKYEQFF. The CDR3 bases are TGTGCCAGTAGTAAACAGGGGACTAGCGGGAAATATGAGCAGTTCTTC. The rearrangement joins TRBV19 to TRBJ2-1; 13 bases agree with TRBD2. The V and J ends lost 4 bases and 8 bases, in that order; junction bases with no gene match: 8. Germline V gene sequence: CDR1 LNHDA, CDR2 SQIVND (reference sequence). The CDR3 contains 16 residues.